Following are 22 T cell receptor beta chains from one sample sequenced in a study of T-cell memory formation after mild COVID-19. TCRdb reprocessed the 5' RACE reads via MiXCR and lists one record per CDR3 protein. There are around 390,000 distinct CDR3 sequences in the sample; more than 15% occur only once, and about 22% lies in the top ten. Material for sequencing was PBMCs or a T cell subset sorted from them (not recorded which). Receptor source: a man aged 18 to 29 who had mild COVID-19 (a few samples of this study predate the infection). Cell type and time point are not known.

The gene calls are TRBV7-9 and TRBJ2-7, with 8 bases matching TRBD2. V was clipped by 1 base and J by 3 bases; unmatched bases: 2. Germline loops: CDR1 SEHNR, CDR2 FQNEAQ (reference sequence). This CDR3 comprises 14 residues. CDR3 sequence reads: CASSLGSGNYEQYF. The CDR3, as DNA: TGTGCCAGCAGCTTAGGTAGCGGGAACTACGAGCAGTACTTC. Based on the CDR3 plus reference TRBV7-9 and TRBJ2-7, the full variable domain is DTGVSQNPRHKITKRGQNVTFRCDPISEHNRLYWYRQTLGQGPEFLTYFQNEAQLEKSRLLSDRFSAERPKGSFSTLEIQRTEQGDSAMYLCASSLGSGNYEQYFGPGTRLTVT.

Many counts were recorded for this clonotype. The V gene is TRBV29-1, the J gene TRBJ2-5; D gene unclear. Trimming shortened V by 6 bases and J by 0 bases, and 5 bases separated the two germline ends. CDR1 and CDR2 from the germline V gene are SQVTM and ANQGSEA. The CDR3 is made up of 11 amino acids. CDR3 residues: CSVRYQETQYF. CDR3 DNA: TGCAGCGTCAGGTACCAAGAGACCCAGTACTTC.

This clonotype was picked up a small number of times. The rearrangement joins TRBV7-2 to TRBJ2-6; the match to TRBD1 covers 7 bases. V shed 5 bases, J shed 0 bases, and the junction held 4 bases outside the gene matches. Germline-derived CDR1 and CDR2 are SGHTA and FQGNSA. The CDR3 runs to 16 residues. The CDR3 nucleotides read TGTGCCAGCAGCCTGACAGGGAACTCTGGGGCCAACGTCCTGACTTTC. This encodes CASSLTGNSGANVLTF.

The V and J genes are TRBV2 and TRBJ1-2; D perhaps matches TRBD1 (6 bases). Germline V lookup: CDR1 SNHLY, CDR2 FYNNEI. Trimming cost V 5 bases and J 6 bases, with 13 bases left between them. There are 13 residues in the CDR3. The CDR3 sequence is CASSPIQGHGYTF. DNA of the CDR3: TGTGCCAGCAGTCCAATACAGGGACATGGCTACACCTTC.

This clonotype was detected ten times or more. The V gene is TRBV6-5, the J gene TRBJ2-3, with 7 bases fitting TRBD1. CDR3 size: 14 residues. From germline, CDR1 is MNHEY and CDR2 SVGAGI. With V trimmed by 6 bases and J by 0 bases, 3 bases remained unmatched. In DNA, the CDR3 is TGTGCCAGCAGACAGGGGTGGAGCACAGATACGCAGTATTTT. This codes for CASRQGWSTDTQYF.

The chain joins TRBV2 to TRBJ2-3; TRBD2 matches at 9 bases. The CDR3 spans 19 residues. Germline trimming cut 0 bases from V and 1 base from J; bases unmatched to any gene: 11. Germline assignment: CDR1 SNHLY and CDR2 FYNNEI. The CDR3 coding sequence is TGTGCCAGCAGTGAAGCGCCCCTAGCGGGGCAAAGTGGCACAGATACGCAGTATTTT. Translation: CASSEAPLAGQSGTDTQYF.

This clonotype was recorded a few times. The CDR3 DNA sequence: TGCGCCAGCAGCTTGGGACAGGGATCAAGCACAGATACGCAGTATTTT. Translation gives CASSLGQGSSTDTQYF. The chain carries TRBV5-1 and TRBJ2-3, with 7 bases matching TRBD1. The V gene's germline CDR1 is SGHRS and CDR2 YFSETQ. V lost 0 bases, J lost 0 bases, and 4 bases stayed unmatched. The CDR3 contains 16 residues.

V is TRBV27 and J is TRBJ2-5; D is undetermined. CDR3 length: 17 residues. The V gene lost 3 bases and the J gene lost 5 bases, with 22 bases spanning the gap. The germline CDR1 and CDR2 sequences are MNHEY and SMNVEV (reference sequence). CDR3: CASSLSHLLRGVETQYF. DNA for the CDR3: TGTGCCAGCAGTTTGTCGCATCTACTCCGTGGAGTGGAGACCCAGTACTTC.

This chain connects TRBV4-1 to TRBJ1-2; TRBD1 might be the D (5 bases). The germline V gene encodes CDR1 MGHRA and CDR2 YSYEKL. The germline V and J ends were trimmed by 0 bases and 5 bases, with 13 bases remaining between them. The CDR3 extends over 15 amino acids. In nucleotides, the CDR3 is TGCGCCAGCAGCCAAGAAGACAGTCTCTGGTATGGCTACACCTTC. Its translation is CASSQEDSLWYGYTF.

Only a few counts were recorded for this clonotype. A read error may produce the germline difference seen at one junction end. This rearrangement joins TRBV2 to TRBJ2-1; the D is unclear. The length of the CDR3 is 12 residues. The germline CDR1 and CDR2 sequences are SNHLY and FYNNEI. For the CDR3, the DNA is TGTGCCAGCTGTGACACGGCCAGTGAGCAGTTCTTC. This gives the protein CASCDTASEQFF.

This clonotype has only a few counts. The chain links TRBV5-6 to TRBJ1-1; D is perhaps TRBD1 (5 bases). V was pared by 4 bases and J by 10 bases, with 20 bases between. There are 14 residues in the CDR3. Germline CDR1 is SGHDT and CDR2 is YYEEEE. The CDR3 here is CASSPYGAARGAFF. CDR3 nucleotides: TGTGCCAGCAGCCCCTACGGGGCCGCCCGGGGAGCTTTCTTT.

V is TRBV27 and J is TRBJ1-2, with TRBD1 matching over 8 bases. The CDR3 loop spans 14 amino acids. CDR1 and CDR2 (germline): MNHEY, SMNVEV (reference sequence). Unmatched junction bases numbered 9, after V lost 5 bases and J lost 7 bases. The CDR3 nucleotides are TGTGCCAGCAGTCCGACCCGGACAGGGTTTGGCTACACCTTC. Translating gives CASSPTRTGFGYTF.

The chain has TRBV12-3 or TRBV12-4 and TRBJ1-5; 8 nucleotides line up with TRBD1. V was pared by 8 bases and J by 4 bases, with 7 bases of the junction left unmatched. This CDR3 is built from 14 residues. The CDR3, as DNA: TGTGCCAGCCATTACGGACAGGGTAATCAGCCCCAGCATTTT. Translated, it gives CASHYGQGNQPQHF.

This chain links TRBV7-9 with TRBJ1-1; D remains unclear. CDR3 length: 15 amino acids. Germline CDR1 SEHNR, CDR2 FQNEAQ (reference sequence). Trimming took off 6 bases at V and 1 base at J, with 15 bases between the two ends. The CDR3 nucleotides read TGTGCCAGCAGTTTCCCCAGACGGGAGAACACTGAAGCTTTCTTT. It encodes CASSFPRRENTEAFF.

This clonotype was recorded a few times. The rearrangement uses TRBV20-1 and TRBJ1-5; tentative D call: TRBD1 (5 bases). This CDR3 has 14 amino acids. The ends were cut back, 6 bases at V and 7 bases at J, with 19 bases in the middle. CDR1 and CDR2 (germline): DFQATT, SNEGSKA (reference sequence). The CDR3 region has the DNA TGCAGTGCCTACGGAGGGGTTCCCTTACAGCCCCAGCATTTT. Encoded protein: CSAYGGVPLQPQHF.

The chain combines TRBV4-1 with TRBJ2-5; 11 bases fit TRBD2. This CDR3 has 15 residues. Germline V gene lookup returns CDR1 MGHRA and CDR2 YSYEKL. V shed 1 base and J 5 bases; nucleotides not matched to a gene: 3. The CDR3 loop is CASSQGASGGETQYF. The CDR3 coding sequence is TGCGCCAGCAGCCAAGGCGCTAGCGGGGGGGAGACCCAGTACTTC.

This clonotype was recorded at least ten times. V usage is TRBV6-2 or TRBV6-3 and J usage is TRBJ2-1; 7 nucleotides agree with TRBD2. CDR3 size: 17 residues. Germline lookup yields CDR1 MNHEY and CDR2 SVGEGT. Trimming cost V 0 bases and J 3 bases; bases outside gene matches: 8. CDR3 coding DNA: TGTGCCAGCAGTTACTCCCCCCCCGGGGGGATCTACAATGAGCAGTTCTTC. It encodes CASSYSPPGGIYNEQFF.

Only a few counts were recorded for this clonotype. The rearrangement uses TRBV3-1 and TRBJ1-1, with D maybe TRBD1 (5 bases). This CDR3 region has 15 residues. CDR1 is LGHDT and CDR2 is YNNKEL in the germline V gene (reference sequence). V gave up 1 base and J gave up 5 bases, with 14 bases separating them. CDR3 bases: TGTGCCAGCAGCCAAGGGATGGGGGAAGGGACTGAAGCTTTCTTT. Its protein is CASSQGMGEGTEAFF.

This clonotype was detected a few times. The limits of the CDR3 on the DNA are not certain, so only TCRdb's listed CDR3 is given. This chain connects TRBV11-1 to TRBJ2-1; TRBD1 is the table's D call, not checked against the DNA. The germline gives CDR1 SGHAT, CDR2 FQDESV (reference sequence). Including both end residues, the CDR3 is 14 amino acids long. CDR3 sequence: CASSWGLGARYLSF.

Only a few counts were recorded for this clonotype. The CDR3 loop is CASSLGIETEQYF. The CDR3 nucleotides read TGTGCCAGCAGCTTAGGGATAGAAACCGAGCAGTACTTC. This sequence joins TRBV7-9 and TRBJ2-7; no definite D call. The CDR3 consists of 13 residues. Germline V lookup: CDR1 SEHNR, CDR2 FQNEAQ (reference sequence). Trimming left V 1 base short and J 6 bases short, with 10 bases between.

Here the CDR3 reads CASSLPSGGASYNEQFF. The DNA for the CDR3 is TGTGCCAGCAGCTTACCAAGCGGGGGGGCATCTTACAATGAGCAGTTCTTC. The chain has TRBV7-8 and TRBJ2-1, with 10 bases aligning to TRBD2. CDR3 length: 17 amino acids. Per germline, CDR1 SGHVS and CDR2 FQNEAQ. After removal of 2 bases from V and 4 bases from J, the junction contained 8 bases not matched to a gene.

This clonotype is a singleton in its sample. The genes are TRBV28 and TRBJ2-5; D not certain. CDR1 is MDHEN and CDR2 is SYDVKM in the germline V gene. V shed 6 bases and J shed 7 bases, with 15 bases lying between them. This CDR3 spans 13 amino acids. The CDR3 is CASRPGREWTQYF. The CDR3 coding sequence is TGTGCCAGCAGGCCGGGCCGCGAGTGGACCCAGTACTTC.